Listed below are T cell receptor beta chains from one sample, sequenced in a study of blood T cells in healthy people across ages. TCRdb recomputed calls from the 5' RACE reads with MiXCR, one row per CDR3 protein. This table has about 650,000 distinct CDR3 sequences, roughly half appearing once. Sequenced input: blood. The source of these receptors is an elderly woman in good health. Each CDR3 is given with its conserved first and last residue. A D gene is named only where the DNA matches it firmly. Only some rows state a clone size, as once, few, many or a class for expanded clones.

v_call	cdr3_length	clone_size	d_call	j_call	cdr3_aa	cdr3_nt
TRBV9	15	NA	NA	TRBJ2-7	CTSSVGSETNYEQYF	TGTACCAGCAGCGTAGGGTCCGAGACGAACTACGAGCAGTACTTC
TRBV20-1	14	many	NA	TRBJ2-7	CSAPNTMSSYEQYF	TGCAGTGCCCCCAACACCATGAGCTCCTACGAGCAGTACTTC
TRBV29-1	15	few	NA	TRBJ1-2	CSVGHGPGGLDGYTF	TGCAGCGTTGGCCATGGGCCGGGGGGTTTAGATGGCTACACCTTC
TRBV19	13	few	NA	TRBJ2-5	CASSIHGLETQYF	TGTGCCAGTAGTATTCACGGTCTGGAGACCCAGTACTTC
TRBV20-1	15	NA	NA	TRBJ2-3	CSAPGRSTSTDTQYF	TGCAGTGCCCCCGGGCGGAGTACTAGCACAGATACGCAGTATTTT
TRBV2	15	NA	TRBD2	TRBJ2-5	CASSRLAGAQETQYF	TGTGCCAGCAGTCGACTAGCGGGGGCACAAGAGACCCAGTACTTC
TRBV28	15	NA	NA	TRBJ2-3	CASSLLWGGTDTQYF	TGTGCCAGCAGTTTATTGTGGGGTGGTACAGATACGCAGTATTTT
TRBV29-1	14	many	TRBD1	TRBJ1-2	CSVATGGRPYGYTF	TGCAGCGTTGCCACAGGGGGTAGGCCCTATGGCTACACCTTC
TRBV29-1	14	NA	TRBD1	TRBJ2-7	CSVQQWDRPREQYF	TGCAGCGTCCAGCAATGGGACAGGCCACGCGAGCAGTACTTC
TRBV2	13	many	NA	TRBJ2-1	CASSALATDEQFF	TGTGCCAGCAGTGCTCTAGCTACCGATGAGCAGTTCTTC
TRBV7-8	17	NA	NA	TRBJ1-5	CASSLGEIQGGSQPQHF	TGTGCCAGCAGCTTAGGCGAGATACAGGGCGGGAGTCAGCCCCAGCATTTT
TRBV20-1	13	few	TRBD1	TRBJ1-5	CSASGTGNQPQHF	TGCAGTGCTAGCGGGACAGGCAATCAGCCCCAGCATTTT
TRBV7-9	13	NA	NA	TRBJ2-7	CASSQEHSYEQYF	TGTGCCAGCAGTCAGGAACACTCCTACGAGCAGTACTTC
TRBV29-1	12	many	NA	TRBJ1-1	CSVGRPNTEAFF	TGCAGCGTTGGACGGCCGAACACTGAAGCTTTCTTT
TRBV4-2	14	NA	TRBD1	TRBJ2-7	CASSQNRGSYEQYF	TGTGCCAGCAGCCAGAACAGGGGCTCCTACGAGCAGTACTTC
TRBV20-1	13	many	TRBD2	TRBJ2-1	CSARGLSGGEQFF	TGCAGTGCTAGAGGACTGTCGGGGGGTGAGCAGTTCTTC
TRBV12-3/TRBV12-4	15	NA	TRBD1	TRBJ2-7	CASSLQGAGYNEQYF	TGTGCCAGCAGTTTACAGGGGGCGGGCTACAATGAGCAGTACTTC
TRBV29-1	13	NA	NA	TRBJ2-2	CSVEAGETGELFF	TGCAGCGTTGAGGCAGGGGAAACCGGGGAGCTGTTTTTT
TRBV5-1	16	many	NA	TRBJ2-3	CASSLASGGSADTQYF	TGCGCCAGCAGCTTGGCCTCTGGGGGATCCGCAGATACGCAGTATTTT
TRBV5-1	15	NA	NA	TRBJ1-2	CASSLDTSGGYGYTF	TGCGCCAGCAGCTTGGACACCTCAGGCGGCTATGGCTACACCTTC
TRBV7-2	14	NA	NA	TRBJ2-3	CASRFRISTDTQYF	TGTGCCAGCAGATTTAGGATAAGCACAGATACGCAGTATTTT
TRBV12-3/TRBV12-4	14	many	NA	TRBJ2-1	CASSLGHSRYEQFF	TGTGCCAGCAGTTTGGGCCACTCGCGGTACGAGCAGTTCTTC
TRBV4-1	16	NA	TRBD1	TRBJ1-1	CASSRRTGTGAEEAFF	TGCGCCAGCAGCCGACGGACCGGGACAGGGGCTGAGGAAGCTTTCTTT
TRBV20-1	14	many	TRBD2	TRBJ2-1	CSARREGPYNEQFF	TGCAGTGCTAGGCGGGAGGGACCCTACAATGAGCAGTTCTTC
TRBV5-6	15	NA	TRBD1	TRBJ2-7	CASSLLQGVNYEQYF	TGTGCCAGCAGCTTGTTACAGGGGGTGAACTACGAGCAGTACTTC
TRBV5-6	12	NA	NA	TRBJ2-4	CASSLQEDIQYF	TGTGCCAGCAGCTTACAGGAAGACATTCAGTACTTC